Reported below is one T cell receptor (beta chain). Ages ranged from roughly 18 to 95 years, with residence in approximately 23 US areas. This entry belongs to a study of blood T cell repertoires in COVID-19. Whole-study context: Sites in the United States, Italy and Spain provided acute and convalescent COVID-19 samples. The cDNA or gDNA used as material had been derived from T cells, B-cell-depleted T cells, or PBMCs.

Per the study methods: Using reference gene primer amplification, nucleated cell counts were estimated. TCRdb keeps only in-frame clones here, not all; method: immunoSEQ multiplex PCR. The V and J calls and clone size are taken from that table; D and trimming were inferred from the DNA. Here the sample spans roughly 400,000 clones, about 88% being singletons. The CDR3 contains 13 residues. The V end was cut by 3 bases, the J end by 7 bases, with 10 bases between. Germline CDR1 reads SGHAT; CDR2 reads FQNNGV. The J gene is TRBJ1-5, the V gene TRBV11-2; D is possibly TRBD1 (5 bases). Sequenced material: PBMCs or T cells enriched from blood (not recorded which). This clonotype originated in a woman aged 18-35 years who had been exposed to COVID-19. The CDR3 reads CASSFGGGQPQHF. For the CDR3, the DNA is TGTGCCAGCAGCTTTGGTGGGGGGCAGCCCCAGCATTTT.